The T cell receptor (beta chain) described here comes from a study of blood T cells in healthy people across ages. Next came a second PCR, run for roughly 6 to 11 cycles, which used a sample-barcoded 5' primer along with a J-beta primer mix. TCRdb called the 5' RACE reads again in MiXCR, with one record for every CDR3 protein. The data contain about 670,000 distinct CDR3 sequences, approximately 52% of them seen just once; the ten biggest clones take up roughly 13%. About this clonotype: A much more abundant neighbour one base away suggests this may be a read error.

The ends lost 7 bases at V and 6 bases at J; junction bases unmatched: 11. Germline values: CDR1 SQVTM, CDR2 ANQGSEA. This CDR3 spans 14 amino acids. Healthy Caucasians from Russia aged about 6 to 90 served as donors. Peripheral blood, approximately 10 milliliters per donor, was collected. The TCR comes from an elderly woman in good health. The chain is built from TRBV29-1 and TRBJ2-1; TRBD1 agrees at 8 bases. The material sequenced was blood. DNA of the CDR3: TGCAGCGCTGAGGTCCTCACAGGGGGCAATGAGCAGTTCTTC. It is translated as CSAEVLTGGNEQFF.